This note documents a single TCR beta chain sequence. The antigen is undetermined. Clones were sequenced by immunoSEQ multiplex PCR, and TCRdb holds only the in-frame ones, with some missing. The data show a few million clones, with around nine tenths seen just once and over 0.12% held by the top ten. The data are from a study of shared clonotypes between healthy human individuals. The overall study: CD4 naive cells filled three plates per donor, CD4 memory three, CD8 naive two and CD8 memory one. The study, taken as a whole, reports: Sorted-subset sequencing, rarefaction showed, was incomplete despite large depth.

This CDR3 region has 13 residues. Trimming stripped 4 bases from V and 2 bases from J, with 10 bases between. Looked up from germline, CDR1 is SGHNT and CDR2 is YYREEE (reference sequence). The TCR sequence derives from a man in his late teens or twenties in good health. The chain employs TRBV5-4 and TRBJ2-7; D gene uncertain. Material: naive CD4+ T cells sorted from blood. The sample's subset: CD45RA+ positively selected. The CDR3 nucleotides read TGTGCCAGCAGCCATCAAGGAACCTACGAGCAGTACTTC. It codes for CASSHQGTYEQYF.